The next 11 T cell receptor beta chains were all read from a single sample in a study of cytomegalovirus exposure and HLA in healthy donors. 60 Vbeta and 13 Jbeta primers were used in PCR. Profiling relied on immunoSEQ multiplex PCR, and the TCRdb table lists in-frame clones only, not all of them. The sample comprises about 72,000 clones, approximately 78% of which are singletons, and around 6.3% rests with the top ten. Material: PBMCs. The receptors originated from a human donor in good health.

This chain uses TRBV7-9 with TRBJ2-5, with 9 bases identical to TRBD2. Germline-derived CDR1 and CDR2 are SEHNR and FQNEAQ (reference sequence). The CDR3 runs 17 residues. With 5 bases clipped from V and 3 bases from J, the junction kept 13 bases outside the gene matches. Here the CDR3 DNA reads TGTGCCAGCAGCCCGGGACGCGGACTAGCGAGGGAAGAGACCCAGTACTTC. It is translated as CASSPGRGLAREETQYF. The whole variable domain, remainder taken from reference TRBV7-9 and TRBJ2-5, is DTGVSQNPRHKITKRGQNVTFRCDPISEHNRLYWYRQTLGQGPEFLTYFQNEAQLEKSRLLSDRFSAERPKGSFSTLEIQRTEQGDSAMYLCASSPGRGLAREETQYFGPGTRLLVL.

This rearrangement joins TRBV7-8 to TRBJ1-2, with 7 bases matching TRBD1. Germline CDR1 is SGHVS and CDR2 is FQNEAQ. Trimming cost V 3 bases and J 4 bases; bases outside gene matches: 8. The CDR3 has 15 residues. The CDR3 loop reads CASSFGTAAFYGYTF. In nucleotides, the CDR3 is TGTGCCAGCAGCTTCGGGACAGCTGCTTTCTATGGCTACACCTTC.

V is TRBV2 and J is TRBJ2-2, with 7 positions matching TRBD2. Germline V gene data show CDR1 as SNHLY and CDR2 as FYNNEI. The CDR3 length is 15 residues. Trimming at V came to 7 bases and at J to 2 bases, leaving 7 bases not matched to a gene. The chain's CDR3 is CASTKLASNTGELFF. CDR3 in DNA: TGTGCCAGCACCAAACTAGCGTCAAACACCGGGGAGCTGTTTTTT.

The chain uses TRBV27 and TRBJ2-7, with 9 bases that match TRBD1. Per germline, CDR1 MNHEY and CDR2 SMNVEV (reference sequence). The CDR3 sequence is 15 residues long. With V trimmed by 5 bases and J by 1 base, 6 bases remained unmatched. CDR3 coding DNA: TGTGCCAGCAGTCTTCCGGGACAGGGATCCTACGAGCAGTACTTC. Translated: CASSLPGQGSYEQYF.

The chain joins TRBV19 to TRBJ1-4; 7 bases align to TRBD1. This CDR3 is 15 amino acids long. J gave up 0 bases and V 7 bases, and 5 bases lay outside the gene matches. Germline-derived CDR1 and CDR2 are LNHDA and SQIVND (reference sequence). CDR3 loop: CASTRGQATNEKLFF. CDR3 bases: TGTGCCAGTACCCGAGGACAGGCAACTAATGAAAAACTGTTTTTT.

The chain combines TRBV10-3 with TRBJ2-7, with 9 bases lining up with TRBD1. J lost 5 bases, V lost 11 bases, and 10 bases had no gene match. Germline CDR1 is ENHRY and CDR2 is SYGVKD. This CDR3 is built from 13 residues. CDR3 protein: CAARGDRVDEQYF. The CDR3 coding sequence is TGTGCCGCCCGCGGGGACAGGGTCGACGAGCAGTACTTC.

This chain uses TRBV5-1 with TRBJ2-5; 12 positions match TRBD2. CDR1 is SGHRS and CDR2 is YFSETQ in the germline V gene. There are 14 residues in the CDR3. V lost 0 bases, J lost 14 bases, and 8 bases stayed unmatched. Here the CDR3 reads CASSLDLAGGILYF. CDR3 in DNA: TGCGCCAGCAGCTTGGATCTAGCGGGGGGGATCCTATACTTC.

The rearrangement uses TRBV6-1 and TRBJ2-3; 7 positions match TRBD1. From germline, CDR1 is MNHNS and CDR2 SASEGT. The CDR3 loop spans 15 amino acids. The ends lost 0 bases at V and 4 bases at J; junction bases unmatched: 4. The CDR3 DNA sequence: TGTGCCAGCAGTGAAGCCGCCGGGACAGCAGATACGCAGTATTTT. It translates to CASSEAAGTADTQYF.

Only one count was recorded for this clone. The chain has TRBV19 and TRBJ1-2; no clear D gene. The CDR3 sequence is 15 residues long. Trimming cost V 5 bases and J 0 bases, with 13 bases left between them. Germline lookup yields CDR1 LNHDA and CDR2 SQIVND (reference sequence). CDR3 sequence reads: CASSSGSLTNYGYTF. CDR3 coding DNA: TGTGCCAGTAGTTCAGGATCCTTGACTAACTATGGCTACACCTTC.

CDR3 DNA: TGTGCCAGCAGCCAGGACACTAGCAATCAGCCCCAGCATTTT. Its protein product is CASSQDTSNQPQHF. The chain recombines TRBV7-6 with TRBJ1-5, with D tentatively TRBD1 (5 bases). V shed 5 bases and J shed 0 bases, with 8 bases lying between them. The CDR3 sequence is 14 residues long. Germline assignment: CDR1 SGHVS and CDR2 FNYEAQ.

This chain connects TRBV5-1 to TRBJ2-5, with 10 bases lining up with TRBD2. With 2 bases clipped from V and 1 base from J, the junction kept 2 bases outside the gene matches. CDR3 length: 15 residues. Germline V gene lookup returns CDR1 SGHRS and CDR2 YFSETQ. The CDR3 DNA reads TGCGCCAGCAGCTTTCTAGCGGGGGTCCAAGAGACCCAGTACTTC. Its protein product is CASSFLAGVQETQYF.